This T cell receptor (beta chain) was captured by sequencing in a study of blood T cells in healthy people across ages. Whole-study findings and limits: Older age coincided with a roughly linear decline in TCR beta diversity per million T cells. There was a strong correlation between TCR beta diversity and naive T cell percentage.

Aged about 6 to 90, donors were systemically healthy Caucasians from Russia. Researchers report isolating at least 6 million PBMCs per sample. There are 16 residues in the CDR3. The V and J ends lost 4 bases and 0 bases respectively, with 15 bases between them. In germline, CDR1 is MRHNA, CDR2 SNTAGT. The authors ran a second PCR of roughly 6 to 12 cycles using a sample-barcoded 5' primer and a J-beta primer mix. TCRdb reprocessed the 5' RACE reads with MiXCR, giving one entry per CDR3 protein. The repertoire holds about 680,000 distinct CDR3 sequences, with around 49% as singletons. On this clonotype: Its cognate antigen is unknown.

The receptor was isolated from a woman aged 60 to 75 in good health. The sequencing sample was made of blood. The genes are TRBV6-4 and TRBJ2-5, with a tentative D call TRBD2 (6 bases). The CDR3 region is CASSGSGLNHQETQYF. CDR3 nucleotides: TGTGCCAGCAGTGGCTCGGGACTTAACCACCAAGAGACCCAGTACTTC.